Given below is one T cell receptor (beta chain) in context. Its antigen remains unidentified. The data were obtained in a study of T cells in Graves' hyperthyroidism and ophthalmopathy. Study observations and caveats: The model made its ophthalmopathy prediction, and onset followed a median roughly six months later.

Deletions cut 3 bases from V and 6 bases from J, with 18 bases between. Germline loops: CDR1 GTSNPN, CDR2 SVGIG (reference sequence). The CDR3 is 15 amino acids. What was amplified from RNA transcripts were TCR beta CDR3 regions. The HTBI primer set was used in a first-round RT-PCR of the TCR CDR3. TCRdb processed the multiplex PCR reads anew with MiXCR; each CDR3 protein has one entry. The data contain roughly 640,000 distinct CDR3 sequences, about a sixth of them singletons. Each diagnosis was grounded in clinical symptoms, serum thyroxine and TRAb, thyroid ultrasound, and orbital computed tomography.

Sequencing input: blood. The TCR comes from a woman aged 40-49 years with Graves' ophthalmopathy. The J gene is TRBJ1-5, the V gene TRBV30, with D unclear. This CDR3 reads CAWSLNPPGTQPQHF. The CDR3 nucleotides read TGTGCCTGGAGCCTGAACCCCCCGGGCACTCAGCCCCAGCATTTT.